A single sample gave rise to the 18 T cell receptor beta chains below, sequenced in a study of lymphopenia after photon versus proton radiotherapy. The repertoire was sequenced with immunoSEQ multiplex PCR; TCRdb's copy has only in-frame clones and lacks some. The sample holds around 62,000 clones, around 85% seen once. The sequencing here drew on peripheral blood, taken from a patient treated with proton-based radiotherapy. The receptor source for this set is a man between 60 and 75 years old with pancreatic cancer.

The V and J genes are TRBV6-6 and TRBJ2-7; perhaps TRBD1 as D (7 bases). Germline values: CDR1 MNHNY, CDR2 SVGAGI (reference sequence). The CDR3 extends over 12 amino acids. The V end was cut by 11 bases, the J end by 7 bases, with 18 bases between. The CDR3 here is CAHGGGSGEQYF. DNA for the CDR3: TGTGCCCACGGAGGGGGCTCTGGAGAGCAGTACTTC.

The chain links TRBV4-3 to TRBJ1-6; 11 bases align to TRBD1. The CDR3 is 18 residues long. The ends lost 1 base at V and 7 bases at J; junction bases unmatched: 9. From germline, CDR1 is LGHNA and CDR2 YSLEER. CDR3 protein: CASSQVWTGGARNSPLHF. In nucleotides, the CDR3 is TGCGCCAGCAGCCAAGTGTGGACAGGGGGCGCGAGGAATTCACCCCTCCACTTT.

Only a few counts were recorded for this clone. The chain recombines TRBV19 with TRBJ2-6; D ambiguous. This CDR3 is 15 amino acids long. V gave up 7 bases and J gave up 0 bases, with 10 bases separating them. The germline V gene has CDR1 LNHDA and CDR2 SQIVND (reference sequence). The CDR3 spells CASTRLSSGANVLTF. In nucleotides, the CDR3 is TGTGCCAGTACCAGACTCAGCTCTGGGGCCAACGTCCTGACTTTC.

The chain employs TRBV19 and TRBJ2-4; maybe TRBD1 (7 bases). Germline V gene data show CDR1 as LNHDA and CDR2 as SQIVND (reference sequence). There are 15 residues in the CDR3. V was cut by 7 bases and J by 6 bases, with 19 bases left in between. Written as DNA, the CDR3 is TGTGCCAGTACCAGCCAGGGGGGCCCTCTAAACATTCAGTACTTC. Translation gives CASTSQGGPLNIQYF.

This chain uses TRBV9 with TRBJ2-3; 7 bases align to TRBD2. This CDR3 region has 15 residues. The trim removed 0 bases at V and 1 base at J, leaving 2 bases unmatched. Germline V gives CDR1 SGDLS, CDR2 YYNGEE. This CDR3 is CASSVGLAGTDTQYF. The CDR3 DNA reads as TGTGCCAGCAGCGTAGGGCTAGCGGGCACAGATACGCAGTATTTT.

This chain uses TRBV4-1 with TRBJ2-5, with no clear D. Germline CDR1 is MGHRA and CDR2 is YSYEKL. Trimming removed 4 bases from V and 5 bases from J, with 11 bases in between. CDR3 length equals 13 residues. CDR3 in amino acids: CASSRAQRETQYF. For the CDR3, the DNA is TGCGCCAGCAGCCGCGCCCAAAGGGAGACCCAGTACTTC.

The chain combines TRBV27 with TRBJ1-5; D is ambiguous. Trimming took off 5 bases at V and 1 base at J, with 6 bases between the two ends. The CDR3 is 13 amino acids. Germline V gene data show CDR1 as MNHEY and CDR2 as SMNVEV (reference sequence). The CDR3 coding sequence is TGTGCCAGCAGTAGGGCAAGCAATCAGCCCCAGCATTTT. It translates to CASSRASNQPQHF.

The J gene is TRBJ1-2, the V gene TRBV6-5, with a weak D call TRBD1 (6 bases). The V gene lost 7 bases and the J gene lost 9 bases, with 15 bases spanning the gap. The germline V gene encodes CDR1 MNHEY and CDR2 SVGAGI. The CDR3 extends over 12 amino acids. The CDR3 is CASNKGEGSYTF. CDR3 in DNA: TGTGCCAGCAATAAGGGGGAGGGCAGCTACACCTTC.

This clone came up a few times. Other DNA sequences in this specimen translate into the identical CDR3. The J gene is TRBJ1-1, the V gene TRBV18, with D possibly TRBD1 on 5 matching bases. Germline V CDR1 and CDR2: KGHSH, LQKENI. The CDR3 consists of 13 residues. V was trimmed by 3 bases and J by 1 base, leaving 6 bases between them. CDR3: CASSPTGNTEAFF. Here the CDR3 DNA reads TGTGCCAGCTCACCCACAGGGAACACTGAAGCTTTCTTT.

The chain has TRBV19 and TRBJ2-3; TRBD2 matches 9 bases. CDR1 is LNHDA and CDR2 is SQIVND in the germline V gene (reference sequence). Losses at the gene ends were 6 bases for V and 2 bases for J; bases not matched to a gene: 15. The CDR3 runs 18 residues. The CDR3 sequence is CASSHWEGWTSVTDTQYF. The CDR3, as DNA: TGTGCCAGTAGCCACTGGGAGGGCTGGACTAGCGTCACAGATACGCAGTATTTT.

The rearrangement links TRBV9 to TRBJ2-3; 9 nucleotides align to TRBD2. The V gene end was trimmed by 3 bases and the J gene end by 4 bases; junction bases not matched to a gene: 12. CDR1 and CDR2 from the germline V gene are SGDLS and YYNGEE. This CDR3 is built from 17 residues. The CDR3 DNA is TGTGCCAGCAGCGGCCATCCCGGGGCTAGCGGGGCAGATACGCAGTATTTT. It encodes CASSGHPGASGADTQYF. Based on the CDR3 plus reference TRBV9 and TRBJ2-3, the full variable domain is DSGVTQTPKHLITATGQRVTLRCSPRSGDLSVYWYQQSLDQGLQFLIQYYNGEERAKGNILERFSAQQFPDLHSELNLSSLELGDSALYFCASSGHPGASGADTQYFGPGTRLTVL.

The chain is built from TRBV11-2 and TRBJ1-2, with 7 bases lining up with TRBD1. The CDR3 runs to 16 residues. The trim removed 0 bases at V and 4 bases at J, leaving 8 bases unmatched. Germline CDR1 and CDR2: SGHAT and FQNNGV. For the CDR3, the DNA is TGTGCCAGCAGCTTAGAAGGGGGCCTACCAAGCTATGGCTACACCTTC. It encodes CASSLEGGLPSYGYTF.

The chain joins TRBV7-3 to TRBJ2-1, with TRBD1 matching 10 bases. CDR3 size: 17 residues. J gave up 8 bases and V 1 base, and 11 bases lay outside the gene matches. Germline CDR1 and CDR2: SGHTA and FQGTGA. The CDR3 nucleotides are TGTGCCAGCAGCTTAAAGGCCTGGGGGACAGGGGAAGATGAGCAGTTCTTC. Residues: CASSLKAWGTGEDEQFF.

The chain couples TRBV19 to TRBJ2-1, with D unresolved. Trimming pared 3 bases from V and 10 bases from J, leaving 7 bases between. From germline, CDR1 is LNHDA and CDR2 SQIVND (reference sequence). The CDR3 extends over 11 amino acids. The CDR3 reads CASSMRSEQFF. Here the CDR3 DNA reads TGTGCCAGTAGTATGAGGTCCGAGCAGTTCTTC.

V is TRBV14 and J is TRBJ2-7, with 8 nucleotides matching TRBD1. Unmatched junction bases numbered 7, after V lost 1 base and J lost 2 bases. The CDR3 has 16 amino acids. In germline, CDR1 is SGHDN, CDR2 FVKESK. CDR3 residues: CASSQAGQGRPYEQYF. CDR3 coding DNA: TGTGCCAGCAGCCAAGCCGGACAGGGCAGGCCCTACGAGCAGTACTTC.

The chain has TRBV7-2 and TRBJ2-5; 12 bases are a match to TRBD2. The CDR3 consists of 16 residues. CDR1 is SGHTA, CDR2 FQGNSA, per germline. V was clipped by 1 base and J by 2 bases; unmatched bases: 2. CDR3 region: CASSLGGLAGQETQYF. DNA for the CDR3: TGTGCCAGCAGCTTAGGCGGACTAGCGGGGCAAGAGACCCAGTACTTC.

This chain uses TRBV7-2 with TRBJ2-5; D gene ambiguous. Germline CDR1 and CDR2: SGHTA and FQGNSA. V shed 6 bases and J shed 5 bases, with 25 bases lying between them. The CDR3 covers 17 residues. CDR3 protein: CASSESSWITVDETQYF. The CDR3 DNA is TGTGCCAGCAGTGAATCTTCGTGGATCACCGTCGACGAGACCCAGTACTTC.

This chain connects TRBV5-1 to TRBJ1-4, with D perhaps TRBD1 (6 bases). Trimming took 5 bases from V and 6 from J, leaving 14 bases between them. This CDR3 contains 14 residues. Germline V gives CDR1 SGHRS, CDR2 YFSETQ. CDR3 DNA sequence: TGCGCCAGCAGACCGGGGGCGCGGGATGAAAAACTGTTTTTT. Its translation: CASRPGARDEKLFF.